This TCR beta chain appears in the sequencing data of a study of regulatory T cells in long-lasting Graves disease. HTBI primers from iRepertoire and Arm-PCR of CDR3 regions yielded the TCR beta libraries. TCRdb re-analysed the multiplex PCR reads in MiXCR, keeping a single row per CDR3 protein. Here the sample spans approximately 360,000 distinct CDR3 sequences, over 9.5% being singletons. This clonotype was seen many times. V lost 2 bases and J 2 bases, leaving 7 bases between the germline ends. Germline values: CDR1 SGHTA, CDR2 FQGNSA. The CDR3 has 13 amino acids. Time point specified: newly diagnosed GD, antithyroid drugs for less than 3 months. From RNA extracted from PBMCs, the TCR library was made. The same data also went into a second study, on T cells in Graves' hyperthyroidism and ophthalmopathy.

The chain combines TRBV7-2 with TRBJ2-7, with D unresolved. The source material was peripheral blood mononuclear cells (PBMCs), sampled at new diagnosis, from a patient treated with antithyroid drugs. This receptor was taken from a woman aged 18-29 years with Graves disease. The CDR3 coding sequence is TGTGCCAGCAGCTTAACAATCCCCTACGAGCAGTACTTC. This codes for CASSLTIPYEQYF. Together with reference TRBV7-2 and TRBJ2-7, the CDR3 gives the full variable domain: GAGVSQSPSNKVTEKGKDVELRCDPISGHTALYWYRQSLGQGLEFLIYFQGNSAPDKSGLPSDRFSAERTGGSVSTLTIQRTQQEDSAVYLCASSLTIPYEQYFGPGTRLTVT.